Listed below are T cell receptor beta chains from one sample, sequenced in a study of T cells in tumors after PD-1 blockade. The assay was immunoSEQ multiplex PCR, and TCRdb's table has in-frame clones only and misses some. The sample includes approximately 59,000 clones, around 80% of them seen just once. The sample here was PBMCs, taken before anti-PD-1 treatment. The receptors were sampled from a human donor with basal cell carcinoma. Each CDR3 is given with its conserved first and last residue. The D gene is left open where the match is weak. Clone size, where shown, is once, few, many, or a class for clones that have expanded.

D	V	size	J	CDR3	DNA
NA	TRBV5-4	few	TRBJ1-1	CASSQNTPGPSEAFF	TGTGCCAGCAGCCAAAATACACCGGGTCCTTCCGAAGCTTTCTTT
NA	TRBV6-4	NA	TRBJ2-1	CASRQQGEIGNEQFF	TGTGCCAGCAGACAGCAAGGGGAAATTGGCAATGAGCAGTTCTTC
NA	TRBV6-5	NA	TRBJ1-3	CASSFRGGSGNTIYF	TGTGCCAGCAGTTTTAGAGGGGGCTCTGGAAACACCATATATTTT
NA	TRBV13	NA	TRBJ1-1	CASSGKLGTEAFF	TGTGCCAGCAGCGGGAAACTTGGGACTGAAGCTTTCTTT
TRBD1	TRBV27	NA	TRBJ1-2	CASSLVSGGRYGYTF	TGTGCCAGCAGTTTAGTGTCAGGGGGAAGGTATGGCTACACCTTC
NA	TRBV14	NA	TRBJ2-1	CASSQPGSPYNEQFF	TGTGCCAGCAGCCAACCGGGGAGCCCGTACAATGAGCAGTTCTTC
TRBD1	TRBV18	NA	TRBJ2-7	CASSPRTGAYEQYF	TGTGCCAGCTCACCTCGGACAGGAGCCTACGAGCAGTACTTC
NA	TRBV3-1/TRBV3-2	NA	TRBJ1-2	CASSQDWAPQRGYTF	TGTGCCAGCAGCCAAGATTGGGCACCCCAACGGGGCTACACCTTC
NA	TRBV11-3	NA	TRBJ1-2	CASSLPGGSYGYTF	TGTGCCAGCAGCCTTCCGGGTGGGAGCTATGGCTACACCTTC
NA	TRBV11-1	NA	TRBJ2-5	CASSLGRETQYF	TGTGCCAGCAGCTTAGGCCGGGAGACCCAGTACTTC
NA	TRBV14	NA	TRBJ1-6	CASSHPEGTSYNSPLHF	TGTGCCAGCAGCCACCCCGAGGGAACCAGTTATAATTCACCCCTCCACTTT
NA	TRBV7-8	NA	TRBJ2-7	CASSHSRQESSYEQYF	TGTGCCAGCAGCCACAGTAGGCAGGAGAGCTCCTACGAGCAGTACTTC
NA	TRBV5-1	NA	TRBJ1-1	CASTKGGLPTEAFF	TGCGCCAGCACCAAGGGGGGGCTGCCCACTGAAGCTTTCTTT
NA	TRBV20-1	NA	TRBJ2-1	CSARWDLEFF	TGCAGTGCTAGGTGGGACTTGGAGTTCTTC
NA	TRBV19	few	TRBJ1-5	CASSTYIGLGQPQHF	TGTGCCAGTAGTACATACATAGGGCTTGGACAGCCCCAGCATTTT
NA	TRBV24-1	NA	TRBJ2-3	CATRDMDTQYF	TGTGCCACCAGGGATATGGATACGCAGTATTTT
TRBD1	TRBV12-3/TRBV12-4	NA	TRBJ1-1	CASSFGTGVIAFF	TGTGCCAGCAGTTTTGGGACAGGAGTAATAGCTTTCTTT
TRBD2	TRBV19	NA	TRBJ2-7	CASSIALADAYEQYF	TGTGCCAGTAGTATCGCTCTAGCGGATGCCTACGAGCAGTACTTC
TRBD2	TRBV5-6	NA	TRBJ2-1	CASSLAGRGTYNEQFF	TGTGCCAGCAGCTTGGCCGGGCGGGGGACCTACAATGAGCAGTTCTTC
NA	TRBV7-9	NA	TRBJ1-4	CASSLGQTNEKLFF	TGTGCCAGCAGCCTCGGACAGACTAATGAAAAACTGTTTTTT
NA	TRBV21-1	NA	TRBJ2-7	CASSKRSRDRAYEQYF	TGTGCCAGCAGCAAACGCTCCCGGGACAGGGCCTACGAGCAGTACTTC
NA	TRBV18	NA	TRBJ1-1	CASSPRGGWGTEAFF	TGTGCCAGCTCACCACGGGGGGGCTGGGGGACTGAAGCTTTCTTT
TRBD1	TRBV19	NA	TRBJ1-5	CASRRDTGGQPQHF	TGTGCCAGTAGGAGGGACACAGGGGGACAGCCCCAGCATTTT
NA	TRBV19	once	TRBJ1-3	CASSGRNTIYF	TGTGCCAGTAGTGGGAGGAACACCATATATTTT
NA	TRBV12-3/TRBV12-4	NA	TRBJ2-5	CASSFEETQYF	TGTGCCAGCAGTTTCGAAGAGACCCAGTACTTC
NA	TRBV6-6	NA	TRBJ2-3	CASSYSPDTQYF	TGTGCCAGCAGTTACTCTCCCGATACGCAGTATTTT
TRBD2	TRBV5-1	NA	TRBJ2-3	CASSLERGDTQYF	TGCGCCAGCAGCTTGGAGCGGGGAGATACGCAGTATTTT
NA	TRBV15	NA	TRBJ1-2	CATSRGAGYAYGYTF	TGTGCCACCAGCAGGGGGGCAGGGTACGCCTATGGCTACACCTTC
NA	TRBV10-3	NA	TRBJ2-1	CAISESLGRGQFF	TGTGCCATCAGTGAGTCACTCGGACGGGGGCAGTTCTTC
TRBD1	TRBV19	NA	TRBJ2-6	CATESTGVLAGANVLTF	TGTGCCACCGAATCCACAGGGGTGCTAGCTGGGGCCAACGTCCTGACTTTC